One and the same sample provided the 26 T cell receptor beta chains below, sequenced in a study of T-cell reconstitution after alpha-beta-depleted transplantation in children. Unique molecular identifiers were used to barcode this TCRbeta library. One entry per CDR3 protein, called by TCRdb with MiXCR from the PCR reads. The sample shows some 490,000 distinct CDR3 sequences, under 15% of them seen only once. The input for sequencing was PBMCs from the stem cell graft donor, taken from the stem cell graft. These receptors originate from a human donor who donated a stem cell graft to a child with combined immunodeficiency.

The V and J genes are TRBV28 and TRBJ1-1; 8 bases match TRBD1. The germline V gene has CDR1 MDHEN and CDR2 SYDVKM. There are 11 residues in the CDR3. J lost 4 bases, V lost 11 bases, and 3 bases had no gene match. Here the CDR3 reads CAVTGGTEAFF. CDR3 bases: TGTGCCGTTACAGGGGGCACTGAAGCTTTCTTT. Using reference TRBV28 and TRBJ1-1 for the parts outside the CDR3, the full variable domain is DVKVTQSSRYLVKRTGEKVFLECVQDMDHENMFWYRQDPGLGLRLIYFSYDVKMKEKGDIPEGYSVSREKKERFSLILESASTNQTSMYLCAVTGGTEAFFGQGTRLTVV.

This clonotype was detected a few times. CDR3 loop: CASSLGISAVADTQYF. CDR3 nucleotides: TGTGCCAGCAGCCTCGGCATTTCGGCAGTGGCCGATACGCAGTATTTT. The chain combines TRBV3-1 with TRBJ2-3, with D hard to call. Deletions cut 4 bases from V and 6 bases from J, with 20 bases between. CDR1 is LGHDT and CDR2 is YNNKEL in the germline V gene (reference sequence). This CDR3 spans 16 amino acids.

This clonotype was seen a handful of times. This chain connects TRBV4-1 to TRBJ2-3; possible D gene TRBD2, 7 bases. The ends were cut back, 7 bases at V and 2 bases at J, with 16 bases in the middle. This CDR3 comprises 15 residues. Germline CDR1 is MGHRA and CDR2 is YSYEKL. The CDR3 bases are TGCGCCAGCACCAAGGGGGGGGCCAACACAGATACGCAGTATTTT. Translated: CASTKGGANTDTQYF.

At least ten counts were recorded for this clonotype. At one boundary the junction diverges from the germline segment, which might be a read error. This chain joins TRBV12-3 or TRBV12-4 and TRBJ1-2; D is possibly TRBD1 (6 bases). The CDR3 consists of 12 residues. Here the CDR3 DNA reads TGTGCCAGCAGATTAGGGGGGTATGGCTACACCTTC. Its protein is CASRLGGYGYTF.

This clonotype has ten or more counts. The rearrangement links TRBV6-2 or TRBV6-3 to TRBJ2-7; a weak D match, TRBD1 (6 bases). Germline CDR1 MNHEY, CDR2 SVGEGT. V dropped 0 bases and J dropped 3 bases, with 18 bases sitting between them. CDR3 size: 17 residues. CDR3: CASSYSMVDSGSYEQYF. The CDR3 DNA follows: TGTGCCAGCAGTTACTCGATGGTGGACAGTGGAAGCTACGAGCAGTACTTC.

This clonotype showed up many times. V is TRBV12-3 or TRBV12-4 and J is TRBJ1-6, with 9 bases matching TRBD1. The CDR3 has 16 residues. With 7 bases clipped from V and 10 bases from J, the junction kept 14 bases outside the gene matches. As DNA, the CDR3 is TGTGCCAGCACCCCGGGACAGGGTTTAGGTGGATCACCCCTCCACTTT. Residues: CASTPGQGLGGSPLHF.

The chain's CDR3 is CASSTYQETQYF. Written as DNA, the CDR3 is TGTGCCAGCAGCACCTACCAAGAGACCCAGTACTTC. V gene TRBV7-6 combines with J gene TRBJ2-5; D is undetermined. Per the germline V gene, CDR1 is SGHVS and CDR2 is FNYEAQ. The V end lost 5 bases, the J end lost 0 bases, and 4 bases lay between the germline ends. CDR3 size: 12 residues.

This clonotype was detected only a few times. The chain combines TRBV10-3 with TRBJ2-3; D possibly uses TRBD1 or TRBD2 (6 bases each). With 6 bases removed from V and 5 bases from J, the gap between germline ends came to 21 bases. This CDR3 has 16 residues. CDR1 and CDR2 (germline): ENHRY, SYGVKD. The CDR3 loop reads CAIRHPTGAEGDTQYF. The CDR3 nucleotides read TGTGCCATCAGGCACCCTACGGGGGCCGAGGGAGATACGCAGTATTTT.

This clonotype came up a few times. The gene calls are TRBV6-5 and TRBJ1-1; D gene unclear. Germline V gene sequence: CDR1 MNHEY, CDR2 SVGAGI. The CDR3 length is 14 residues. V dropped 6 bases and J dropped 4 bases, with 15 bases sitting between them. CDR3 in amino acids: CASRRSQAGTEAFF. The CDR3 DNA reads as TGTGCCAGCAGACGGTCCCAGGCGGGCACTGAAGCTTTCTTT.

This clonotype was counted many times. This chain connects TRBV27 to TRBJ2-5; 8 bases line up with TRBD1. The CDR3 is 14 amino acids. CDR1 MNHEY and CDR2 SMNVEV come from the germline V gene (reference sequence). V dropped 5 bases and J dropped 2; count of bases not matched to a gene: 4. CDR3 in DNA: TGTGCCAGCAGTGCAAACAGGGGGCAAGAGACCCAGTACTTC. This gives the protein CASSANRGQETQYF.

This rearrangement joins TRBV30 to TRBJ2-2; D gene ambiguous. Trimming removed 0 bases from V and 3 bases from J, with 5 bases in between. The CDR3 is 13 residues long. Germline CDR1 is GTSNPN and CDR2 is SVGIG (reference sequence). CDR3 sequence: CAWSVGYTGELFF. The CDR3 DNA sequence: TGTGCCTGGAGTGTGGGATACACCGGGGAGCTGTTTTTT.

The rearrangement uses TRBV29-1 and TRBJ2-1, with unresolved D. The germline V gene has CDR1 SQVTM and CDR2 ANQGSEA. The CDR3 is 12 amino acids. V was cut by 0 bases and J by 8 bases, with 8 bases left in between. The CDR3 is CSVEDLGDEQFF. As DNA, the CDR3 is TGCAGCGTTGAAGATCTCGGCGATGAGCAGTTCTTC.

This clonotype was observed a handful of times. The V gene is TRBV11-1, the J gene TRBJ2-7; weak D call: TRBD1 (6 bases). The length of the CDR3 is 18 residues. With 6 bases removed from V and 0 bases from J, the gap between germline ends came to 24 bases. Germline lookup yields CDR1 SGHAT and CDR2 FQDESV (reference sequence). The CDR3 DNA reads TGTGCCAGCAGTCCCCTTTGGCGACAGGACTCGAGCTCCTACGAGCAGTACTTC. Amino acids: CASSPLWRQDSSSYEQYF.

V and J are TRBV6-5 and TRBJ2-5; D unresolved. The CDR3 is 14 amino acids. CDR1 MNHEY and CDR2 SVGAGI come from the germline V gene. The ends were cut back, 0 bases at V and 0 bases at J, with 5 bases in the middle. In DNA, the CDR3 is TGTGCCAGCAGTTACTCTCGGTACCAAGAGACCCAGTACTTC. Protein sequence: CASSYSRYQETQYF.

This clonotype was picked up many times. The V call is TRBV4-1, the J call TRBJ2-1; a weak D match, TRBD1 (6 bases). The CDR3 has 14 residues. V lost 3 bases to trimming and J lost 8 bases, with 14 bases between them. The germline CDR1 and CDR2 sequences are MGHRA and YSYEKL. CDR3 DNA sequence: TGCGCCAGCAGCCAGCATACAGGGATCGATGAGCAGTTCTTC. Amino acid sequence: CASSQHTGIDEQFF.

V usage is TRBV2 and J usage is TRBJ2-7; 13 bases map to TRBD2. The CDR3 length is 15 residues. Germline CDR1 is SNHLY and CDR2 is FYNNEI. J lost 3 bases, V lost 6 bases, and 5 bases had no gene match. The CDR3 reads CASSDRTSGSYEQYF. The CDR3 DNA reads as TGTGCCAGCAGCGACAGGACTAGCGGGAGCTACGAGCAGTACTTC.

There are a few counts of this clonotype. The J gene is TRBJ2-5, the V gene TRBV29-1; D is uncertain. The germline V and J ends were trimmed by 3 bases and 2 bases, with 13 bases remaining between them. Germline assignment: CDR1 SQVTM and CDR2 ANQGSEA. This CDR3 is 14 amino acids long. The CDR3 here is CSVEWGAAQETQYF. The CDR3 DNA follows: TGCAGCGTTGAGTGGGGTGCTGCTCAAGAGACCCAGTACTTC. The full variable domain, in which reference TRBV29-1 and TRBJ2-5 provide the parts outside the CDR3, is SAVISQKPSRDICQRGTSLTIQCQVDSQVTMMFWYRQQPGQSLTLIATANQGSEATYESGFVIDKFPISRPNLTFSTLTVSNMSPEDSSIYLCSVEWGAAQETQYFGPGTRLLVL.

This clonotype was found many times. This rearrangement joins TRBV28 to TRBJ2-1; D not certain. CDR3 length: 14 residues. Germline-derived CDR1 and CDR2 are MDHEN and SYDVKM. Trimming took off 4 bases at V and 0 bases at J, with 7 bases between the two ends. In nucleotides, the CDR3 is TGTGCCAGCAGTTACGCAGCCTCCTACAATGAGCAGTTCTTC. Protein sequence: CASSYAASYNEQFF.

The J gene is TRBJ2-7, the V gene TRBV10-3, with D unresolved. CDR1 is ENHRY and CDR2 is SYGVKD in the germline V gene. The V end lost 6 bases, the J end lost 6 bases, and 21 bases lay between the germline ends. CDR3 length: 15 residues. The CDR3 sequence is CAISAKTSRSTEQYF. The CDR3 DNA reads as TGTGCCATCAGCGCAAAGACGAGTCGTTCCACCGAGCAGTACTTC.

The chain employs TRBV29-1 and TRBJ2-7; D remains unclear. The ends were cut back, 0 bases at V and 5 bases at J, with 8 bases in the middle. Germline V CDR1 and CDR2: SQVTM, ANQGSEA. This CDR3 spans 12 amino acids. Here the CDR3 DNA reads TGCAGCGTTGAAGACCGCCCGGACGAGCAGTACTTC. Protein sequence: CSVEDRPDEQYF.

The chain is built from TRBV11-2 and TRBJ2-3; a possible D gene is TRBD2 (5 bases). CDR1 is SGHAT, CDR2 FQNNGV, per germline. The CDR3 loop spans 15 amino acids. This CDR3 is CATTEGPSRTDTQYF. In nucleotides, the CDR3 is TGTGCTACTACCGAGGGCCCCTCACGGACAGATACGCAGTATTTT. Full variable domain (remainder filled in from reference TRBV11-2 and TRBJ2-3): EAGVAQSPRYKIIEKRQSVAFWCNPISGHATLYWYQQILGQGPKLLIQFQNNGVVDDSQLPKDRFSAERLKGVDSTLKIQPAKLEDSAVYLCATTEGPSRTDTQYFGPGTRLTVL.

Notes on this clonotype: A much larger clonotype is one base distant, so this may be a read error. The chain's CDR3 is CACSLISEQYF. For the CDR3, the DNA is TGTGCCTGCAGTTTGATATCCGAGCAGTACTTC. The rearrangement uses TRBV12-3 or TRBV12-4 and TRBJ2-7; D unresolved. This CDR3 is built from 11 residues.

CDR3 sequence reads: CSARGRLAGVREQYF. The CDR3 region has the DNA TGCAGTGCTAGAGGGCGACTAGCGGGAGTGAGGGAGCAGTACTTC. The genes are TRBV20-1 and TRBJ2-7, with 12 nucleotides matching TRBD2. The V gene end was trimmed by 1 base and the J gene end by 7 bases; junction bases not matched to a gene: 8. CDR3 size: 15 residues. In germline, CDR1 is DFQATT, CDR2 SNEGSKA (reference sequence).

Many counts were recorded for this clonotype. V is TRBV27 and J is TRBJ2-3, with D maybe TRBD1 (6 bases). Germline loops: CDR1 MNHEY, CDR2 SMNVEV (reference sequence). V was clipped by 5 bases and J by 3 bases, with 15 bases between them. The length of the CDR3 is 15 residues. The CDR3 DNA sequence: TGTGCCAGCAGTCGTCAGGGGTTGGAAACAGATACGCAGTATTTT. Protein product: CASSRQGLETDTQYF.

This clonotype was counted at least ten times. The junction shows a germline mismatch at one end, possibly a read error. The chain has TRBV7-7 and TRBJ2-2; D ambiguous. This CDR3 spans 14 amino acids. The germline V gene has CDR1 SSHAT and CDR2 FNYEAQ (reference sequence). CDR3 amino acids: CASSLAANTGELFF. The CDR3 DNA reads TGTGCTAGCAGCTTGGCAGCGAACACCGGGGAGCTGTTTTTT.

This clonotype was seen a few times. V usage is TRBV18 and J usage is TRBJ2-1; TRBD1 agrees at 7 bases. The CDR3 totals 12 residues. The ends lost 3 bases at V and 14 bases at J; junction bases unmatched: 7. The germline V gene has CDR1 KGHSH and CDR2 LQKENI. The CDR3 region is CASSPDRDIEFF. Here the CDR3 DNA reads TGTGCCAGCTCACCCGACAGGGATATCGAGTTCTTC.